The 18 T cell receptor beta chains below were found in one sample sequenced in a study of beta chain features in type 1 diabetes. Every isolated RNA sample was fully reverse transcribed, so sequencing captured expressed TCRB transcripts. The assay was immunoSEQ multiplex PCR, and TCRdb's table has in-frame clones only and misses some. The sample holds hundreds of thousands of clones, approximately 12% seen once. The sequenced sample was naive CD4+ T cells from blood. The source of these receptors is a man younger than 30 in good health.

This clone came up a few times. The chain has TRBV6-6 and TRBJ1-4; tentative D call: TRBD1 (6 bases). Germline V gene lookup returns CDR1 MNHNY and CDR2 SVGAGI (reference sequence). The CDR3 is 15 residues long. Trimming cost V 6 bases and J 7 bases, with 18 bases left between them. The CDR3 loop is CASRENRAAAEKLFF. In DNA, the CDR3 is TGTGCCAGCAGAGAGAACAGGGCCGCGGCTGAAAAACTGTTTTTT.

This chain uses TRBV19 with TRBJ1-5; tentative D call: TRBD1 (6 bases). Germline V gene data show CDR1 as LNHDA and CDR2 as SQIVND (reference sequence). This CDR3 spans 14 amino acids. V gave up 4 bases and J gave up 5 bases, with 12 bases separating them. CDR3 coding DNA: TGTGCCAGTAGTACGCTACAGGGAGATCAGCCCCAGCATTTT. Its translation is CASSTLQGDQPQHF. Supplemented by reference TRBV19 and TRBJ1-5, the full variable domain reads DGGITQSPKYLFRKEGQNVTLSCEQNLNHDAMYWYRQDPGQGLRLIYYSQIVNDFQKGDIAEGYSVSREKKESFPLTVTSAQKNPTAFYLCASSTLQGDQPQHFGDGTRLSIL.

At least ten counts were recorded for this clone. The V and J genes are TRBV23-1 and TRBJ2-7; D possibly matches TRBD1 or TRBD2 (5 bases each). TRBV23-1 is treated as an ORF (open reading frame) with a function not yet certain. This CDR3 has 12 amino acids. CDR3 DNA sequence: TGCGCCAGCAGTCAATCGCTGGGACGGTCGGGGGTC. This sequence encodes CASSQSLGRSGV.

This clone showed up just a few times. V and J are TRBV7-2 and TRBJ2-2, with TRBD1 identical over 7 bases. Germline V gene data show CDR1 as SGHTA and CDR2 as FQGNSA. Trimming took 2 bases from V and 6 from J; bases not matched to a gene: 6. The CDR3 extends over 15 amino acids. The CDR3 region is CASSLRQGGAGELFF. The CDR3 DNA is TGTGCCAGCAGCTTAAGACAGGGTGGGGCCGGGGAGCTGTTTTTT.

The table lists this clone with a few counts. The V and J genes are TRBV7-2 and TRBJ1-1; a weak D match, TRBD1 (5 bases). Germline V gene data show CDR1 as SGHTA and CDR2 as FQGNSA. This CDR3 is 15 amino acids long. Trimming cost V 2 bases and J 0 bases, with 10 bases left between them. The DNA of the CDR3 is TGTGCCAGCAGCTTACAGGGTACAATGAACACTGAAGCTTTCTTT. Its protein product is CASSLQGTMNTEAFF.

V gene TRBV11-1 combines with J gene TRBJ2-1; 7 nucleotides line up with TRBD2. J gave up 9 bases and V 8 bases, and 10 bases lay outside the gene matches. The CDR3 length is 13 residues. Germline lookup yields CDR1 SGHAT and CDR2 FQDESV (reference sequence). CDR3 loop: CASDRGSHTEQFF. The CDR3, as DNA: TGTGCCAGCGACCGCGGGAGCCACACTGAGCAGTTCTTC. Combining the CDR3 with reference TRBV11-1 and TRBJ2-1 gives the whole variable domain EAEVAQSPRYKITEKSQAVAFWCDPISGHATLYWYRQILGQGPELLVQFQDESVVDDSQLPKDRFSAERLKGVDSTLKIQPAELGDSAMYLCASDRGSHTEQFFGPGTRLTVL.

The genes are TRBV19 and TRBJ2-7; 7 bases are a match to TRBD1. CDR1 is LNHDA and CDR2 is SQIVND in the germline V gene (reference sequence). V lost 5 bases and J lost 5; bases outside the gene matches: 6. The CDR3 runs to 13 residues. The CDR3 is CASSSTGMHEQYF. The DNA for the CDR3 is TGTGCCAGTAGTTCGACAGGGATGCACGAGCAGTACTTC.

There are a few counts of this clone. The chain uses TRBV5-4 and TRBJ2-7; D is unclear. Trimming removed 0 bases from V and 3 bases from J, with 10 bases in between. The length of the CDR3 is 14 residues. Germline V lookup: CDR1 SGHNT, CDR2 YYREEE (reference sequence). In nucleotides, the CDR3 is TGTGCCAGCAGCTTGGGCGCGGTCGGCTACGAGCAGTACTTC. Translated, it gives CASSLGAVGYEQYF.

The rearrangement links TRBV11-2 to TRBJ2-3; TRBD2 is a possible D gene (7 bases). Germline CDR1 and CDR2: SGHAT and FQNNGV. The CDR3 is 15 residues long. Trimming removed 3 bases from V and 4 bases from J, with 14 bases in between. The CDR3 DNA follows: TGTGCCAGCAGCTTGGGGGGGCCTTCGCCAGATACGCAGTATTTT. This gives the protein CASSLGGPSPDTQYF.

This rearrangement joins TRBV6-6 to TRBJ2-5; TRBD2 is a possible D gene (5 bases). Germline CDR1 is MNHNY and CDR2 is SVGAGI (reference sequence). The CDR3 is 16 residues long. V shed 0 bases and J shed 2 bases, with 13 bases lying between them. CDR3 protein: CASSYSPASRQETQYF. The CDR3 DNA reads TGTGCCAGCAGTTACTCGCCGGCTAGCAGGCAAGAGACCCAGTACTTC.

This clone came up a few times. The chain employs TRBV9 and TRBJ2-7; D may be TRBD2 (6 bases). CDR3 length: 13 residues. The V and J ends lost 2 bases and 3 bases respectively, with 9 bases between them. CDR1 is SGDLS, CDR2 YYNGEE, per germline. This CDR3 reads CASSVGGSYEQYF. The CDR3 DNA reads as TGTGCCAGCAGCGTCGGGGGAAGCTACGAGCAGTACTTC.

The chain links TRBV5-4 to TRBJ2-3; 13 bases fit TRBD2. Germline lookup yields CDR1 SGHNT and CDR2 YYREEE (reference sequence). The CDR3 runs 17 residues. Germline trimming cut 2 bases from V and 1 base from J; bases unmatched to any gene: 4. CDR3 region: CASSLRLAGGRTDTQYF. CDR3 nucleotides: TGTGCCAGCAGCTTACGACTAGCGGGGGGCCGCACAGATACGCAGTATTTT.

This clone was found a few times. V usage is TRBV10-3 and J usage is TRBJ2-7; D might be TRBD1 (5 bases). Looked up from germline, CDR1 is ENHRY and CDR2 is SYGVKD. The CDR3 is made up of 15 amino acids. V was cut by 0 bases and J by 2 bases, with 11 bases left in between. The chain's CDR3 is CAISESGRAPYEQYF. The CDR3 DNA sequence: TGTGCCATCAGTGAGTCGGGCAGGGCCCCCTACGAGCAGTACTTC.

This clone was seen a handful of times. V is TRBV6-1 and J is TRBJ2-5; weak D call: TRBD2 (6 bases). Germline V gene data show CDR1 as MNHNS and CDR2 as SASEGT. Trimming cost V 5 bases and J 2 bases, with 9 bases left between them. The CDR3 is made up of 13 amino acids. The CDR3 is CASSQGLQETQYF. In DNA, the CDR3 is TGTGCCAGCAGTCAGGGACTTCAAGAGACCCAGTACTTC.

This clone was observed a handful of times. The V and J genes are TRBV19 and TRBJ2-1, with TRBD2 matching over 14 bases. With V trimmed by 7 bases and J by 2 bases, 4 bases remained unmatched. CDR1 is LNHDA and CDR2 is SQIVND in the germline V gene (reference sequence). The length of the CDR3 is 16 residues. This chain's CDR3 is CASNGLAGGTYNEQFF. CDR3 DNA sequence: TGTGCCAGTAACGGACTAGCGGGAGGCACCTACAATGAGCAGTTCTTC.

The chain uses TRBV28 and TRBJ2-5; TRBD2 matches 8 bases. This CDR3 spans 17 amino acids. Germline V gene data show CDR1 as MDHEN and CDR2 as SYDVKM. J lost 2 bases, V lost 5 bases, and 13 bases had no gene match. CDR3 protein: CASSMWGGGRHQETQYF. The CDR3 DNA is TGTGCCAGCAGTATGTGGGGCGGGGGGCGCCATCAAGAGACCCAGTACTTC.

This clone was detected a few times. This chain uses TRBV6-5 with TRBJ2-1; D perhaps matches TRBD2 (6 bases). Looked up from germline, CDR1 is MNHEY and CDR2 is SVGAGI. V dropped 6 bases and J dropped 0 bases, with 12 bases sitting between them. There are 15 residues in the CDR3. The CDR3 coding sequence is TGTGCCAGCAGCATTAGCGGTTTCTCCTACAATGAGCAGTTCTTC. It is translated as CASSISGFSYNEQFF.

This clone has just a few counts. The chain uses TRBV4-3 and TRBJ1-2; D is unresolved. The germline V gene has CDR1 LGHNA and CDR2 YSLEER. The V end was cut by 4 bases, the J end by 2 bases, with 17 bases between. The CDR3 runs 16 residues. CDR3 nucleotide sequence: TGCGCCAGCAGCCCCAATCATCTCAGGATAAACTATGGCTACACCTTC. Its protein product is CASSPNHLRINYGYTF.